One sample yielded the 4 T cell receptor beta chains listed below, sequenced in a study of OX40 agonist ivuxolimab in advanced cancers. The method was immunoSEQ multiplex PCR; TCRdb's version includes in-frame clones alone and lacks a portion of them. The sample carries more than 75,000 clones, roughly 87% recorded once. Here the sequenced sample was CD4+ or CD8+ T cells sorted from blood, taken in a trial of the OX40 agonist ivuxolimab. The receptors here all came from an adult with an advanced solid tumor such as melanoma, head and neck, liver or kidney cancer.

The V and J genes are TRBV7-6 and TRBJ2-5; D is unresolved. V was clipped by 5 bases and J by 2 bases, with 9 bases between them. Germline loops: CDR1 SGHVS, CDR2 FNYEAQ. The CDR3 loop spans 13 amino acids. The CDR3 sequence is CASSPGRQETQYF. The CDR3 DNA reads TGTGCCAGCAGCCCCGGAAGGCAAGAGACCCAGTACTTC.

The chain links TRBV7-3 to TRBJ2-1, with TRBD2 matching 10 bases. CDR1 is SGHTA, CDR2 FQGTGA, per germline. V dropped 0 bases and J dropped 2; count of bases not matched to a gene: 4. This CDR3 comprises 17 residues. CDR3: CASSLTSSGRPYNEQFF. CDR3 sequence (DNA): TGTGCCAGCAGCTTAACGTCTAGCGGGAGACCCTACAATGAGCAGTTCTTC. Filled out from reference TRBV7-3 and TRBJ2-1, the complete variable domain reads GAGVSQTPSNKVTEKGKYVELRCDPISGHTALYWYRQSLGQGPEFLIYFQGTGAADDSGLPNDRFFAVRPEGSVSTLKIQRTERGDSAVYLCASSLTSSGRPYNEQFFGPGTRLTVL.

This clone turned up a few times. The chain links TRBV27 to TRBJ1-6; TRBD1 matches 9 bases. The CDR3 runs to 14 residues. The J segment lost 9 bases and the V segment lost 7 bases, leaving 7 bases of the junction unmatched. In germline, CDR1 is MNHEY, CDR2 SMNVEV (reference sequence). The CDR3 loop reads CASKPDRGGSPLHF. CDR3 nucleotides: TGTGCCAGCAAACCGGACAGGGGTGGTTCACCCCTCCACTTT.

This sequence joins TRBV18 and TRBJ1-3; the D gene is possibly TRBD1 (5 bases). The CDR3 has 14 amino acids. V was pared by 4 bases and J by 2 bases, with 9 bases between. Germline-derived CDR1 and CDR2 are KGHSH and LQKENI. CDR3 bases: TGTGCCAGCTCACGCGACAGAGCTGGAAACACCATATATTTT. Its translation: CASSRDRAGNTIYF.